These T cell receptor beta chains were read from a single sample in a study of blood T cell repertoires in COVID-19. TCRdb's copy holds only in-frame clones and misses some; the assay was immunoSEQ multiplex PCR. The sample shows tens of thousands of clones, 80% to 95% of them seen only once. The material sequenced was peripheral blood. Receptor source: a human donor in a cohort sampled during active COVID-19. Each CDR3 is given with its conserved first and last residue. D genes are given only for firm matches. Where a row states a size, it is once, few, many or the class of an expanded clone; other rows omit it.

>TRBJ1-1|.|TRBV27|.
CASRPRQSMNTEAFF
TGTGCCAGCAGACCACGACAGAGCATGAACACTGAAGCTTTCTTT
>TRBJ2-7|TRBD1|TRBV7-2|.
CASSLMTGGQSVEQYF
TGTGCCAGCAGCTTAATGACAGGGGGCCAGTCCGTCGAGCAGTACTTC
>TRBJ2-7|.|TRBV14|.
CASSQDLAAREQYF
TGTGCCAGCAGCCAAGATCTTGCAGCGAGGGAGCAGTACTTC
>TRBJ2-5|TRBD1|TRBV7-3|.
CASSSGQGLGETQYF
TGTGCCAGCAGCTCCGGACAGGGTTTGGGAGAGACCCAGTACTTC
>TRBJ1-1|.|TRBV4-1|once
CASSLRGTEAFF
TGCGCCAGCAGCCTCAGGGGTACTGAAGCTTTCTTT
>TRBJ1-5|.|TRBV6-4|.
CASSDPPSQPQHF
TGTGCCAGCAGTGACCCCCCGAGTCAGCCCCAGCATTTT
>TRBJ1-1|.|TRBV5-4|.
CASSLAGGQNTEAFF
TGTGCCAGCAGCTTGGCGGGGGGGCAGAACACTGAAGCTTTCTTT
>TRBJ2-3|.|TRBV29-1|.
CSVGGSFRDTQYF
TGCAGCGTGGGGGGATCTTTCCGAGATACGCAGTATTTT
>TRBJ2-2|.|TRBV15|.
CATSRVVSGAGELFF
TGTGCCACCAGCAGAGTTGTCTCGGGGGCCGGGGAGCTGTTTTTT
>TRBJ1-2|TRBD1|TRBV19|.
CAIGQGKANYGYTF
TGTGCCATCGGACAGGGAAAAGCTAACTATGGCTACACCTTC
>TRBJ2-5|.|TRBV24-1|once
CATSVQAQETQYF
TGTGCCACCAGTGTACAGGCGCAAGAGACCCAGTACTTC
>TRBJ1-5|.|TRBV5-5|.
CASSFSNQPQHF
TGTGCCAGCAGCTTCTCCAATCAGCCCCAGCATTTT
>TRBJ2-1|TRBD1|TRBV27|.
CASRWGQGFNNEQFF
TGTGCCAGCAGGTGGGGACAGGGATTTAACAATGAGCAGTTCTTC
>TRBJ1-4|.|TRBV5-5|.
CASSVVGGKKLFF
TGTGCCAGCAGCGTCGTGGGGGGGAAAAAACTGTTTTTT
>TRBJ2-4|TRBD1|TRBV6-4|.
CASSDPWTGFDLAKNIQYF
TGTGCCAGCAGTGACCCTTGGACAGGCTTCGACTTAGCCAAAAACATTCAGTACTTC
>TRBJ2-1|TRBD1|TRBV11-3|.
CASSLDRQGLEQFF
TGTGCCAGCAGCTTAGACAGACAGGGCCTTGAGCAGTTCTTC
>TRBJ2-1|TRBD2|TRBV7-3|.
CASSPGRGLAEYNEQFF
TGTGCCAGCAGCCCGGGCCGGGGACTAGCGGAATACAATGAGCAGTTCTTC
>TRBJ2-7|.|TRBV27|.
CASSIAGRVTYEQYF
TGTGCCAGCAGTATCGCGGGACGGGTAACCTACGAGCAGTACTTC
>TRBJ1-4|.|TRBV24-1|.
CATSDGATNEKLFF
TGTGCCACCAGTGACGGAGCAACTAATGAAAAACTGTTTTTT
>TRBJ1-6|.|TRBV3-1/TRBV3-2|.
CASSQGHRSSPLHF
TGTGCCAGCAGCCAAGGACACAGGAGTTCACCCCTCCACTTT
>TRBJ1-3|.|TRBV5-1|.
CASSLAGYGNTIYF
TGCGCCAGCAGCTTGGCAGGGTACGGAAACACCATATATTTT
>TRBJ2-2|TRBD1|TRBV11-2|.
CASSLVQGWTGELFF
TGTGCCAGCAGCTTAGTACAGGGGTGGACCGGGGAGCTGTTTTTT
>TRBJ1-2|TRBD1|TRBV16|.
CASSQWTGVNYGYTF
TGTGCCAGCAGCCAATGGACAGGGGTTAACTATGGCTACACCTTC
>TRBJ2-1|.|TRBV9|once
CASSVGWAASYNEQFF
TGTGCCAGCAGCGTAGGATGGGCCGCCTCCTACAATGAGCAGTTCTTC
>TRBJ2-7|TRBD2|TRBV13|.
CASSLEAHFLAGETISYEQYF
TGTGCCAGCAGCTTAGAGGCCCACTTTCTAGCGGGGGAAACAATCTCCTACGAGCAGTACTTC
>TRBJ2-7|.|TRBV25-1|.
CASSEYTTGYQEQYF
TGTGCCAGCAGTGAATATACAACAGGGTATCAAGAGCAGTACTTC
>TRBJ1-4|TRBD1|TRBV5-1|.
CASSLRTGVSGNEKLFF
TGCGCCAGCAGCTTGAGGACAGGGGTTTCGGGTAATGAAAAACTGTTTTTT
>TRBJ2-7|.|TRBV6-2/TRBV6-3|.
CASSFVRSWSYEQYF
TGTGCCAGCAGTTTCGTGCGGTCATGGTCCTACGAGCAGTACTTC
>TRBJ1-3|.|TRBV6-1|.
CASSDIQGNTIYF
TGTGCCAGCAGTGATATTCAGGGAAACACCATATATTTT
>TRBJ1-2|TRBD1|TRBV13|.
CASSSDRGGRNYGYTF
TGTGCCAGCAGCTCTGACAGGGGCGGGAGAAACTATGGCTACACCTTC
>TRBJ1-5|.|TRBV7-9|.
CASSRAAGPQPQHF
TGTGCCAGCTCACGGGCGGCGGGCCCACAGCCCCAGCATTTT
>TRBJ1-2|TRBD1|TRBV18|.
CASSPTFGTGAVKYGYTF
TGTGCCAGCTCACCCACCTTTGGGACAGGGGCAGTCAAGTATGGCTACACCTTC
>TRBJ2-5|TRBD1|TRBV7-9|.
CASNTGGETQYF
TGTGCCAGCAACACAGGGGGCGAGACCCAGTACTTC